Each of the 8 T cell receptor beta chains below was sequenced from the same sample in a study of human T cells and chemical hapten exposure. Library construction involved attaching unique molecular identifiers to individual cDNA molecules, which allowed quantitative, reproducible TCR counting. TCRdb reprocessed the reads via MiXCR and lists one record per CDR3 protein. The data show about 3,500 distinct CDR3 sequences, 45% to 50% seen once. Described treatment: therapeutic diphenylcyclopropenone sensitization with weekly scalp DPC. The specimen comprised whole blood, sampled before DPC sensitization or 2, 6, or about 24 weeks after (not recorded which). The source of these receptors is an adult with alopecia areata. Some clones in this sample may be carry-over from other donors' samples. This table probably holds off-target reads from a library built for another chain.

This clonotype has just one count. The chain recombines TRBV29-1 with TRBJ2-1, with TRBD2 identical over 13 bases. CDR3 length: 14 amino acids. Germline V gene sequence: CDR1 SQVTM, CDR2 ANQGSEA. The ends lost 7 bases at V and 5 bases at J; junction bases unmatched: 5. The CDR3 DNA sequence: TGCAGCGGACGGACTAGCGGGGGAAACAATGAGCAGTTCTTC. Translating it yields CSGRTSGGNNEQFF.

V gene TRBV29-1 combines with J gene TRBJ2-5, with 15 nucleotides matching TRBD2. Trimming removed 7 bases from V and 5 bases from J; junction bases left unmatched: 11. The CDR3 extends over 16 amino acids. Germline V CDR1 and CDR2: SQVTM, ANQGSEA. CDR3 DNA sequence: TGCAGCGCGGTCGGTGGACTAGCGGGGGGGCTGGAGACCCAGTACTTC. It yields the protein CSAVGGLAGGLETQYF. Filled out from reference TRBV29-1 and TRBJ2-5, the complete variable domain reads SAVISQKPSRDICQRGTSLTIQCQVDSQVTMMFWYRQQPGQSLTLIATANQGSEATYESGFVIDKFPISRPNLTFSTLTVSNMSPEDSSIYLCSAVGGLAGGLETQYFGPGTRLLVL.

This chain uses TRBV11-2 with TRBJ2-1, with TRBD2 matching over 14 bases. There are 16 residues in the CDR3. CDR1 is SGHAT, CDR2 FQNNGV, per germline. Germline trimming cut 5 bases from V and 8 bases from J; bases unmatched to any gene: 8. The CDR3 bases are TGTGCCAGCAGCCCTCGGACTAGCGGGGGGAGGGATGAGCAGTTCTTC. The encoded protein is CASSPRTSGGRDEQFF.

This clonotype was counted between two and nine times. The chain uses TRBV20-1 and TRBJ1-3; D is undetermined. V was trimmed by 0 bases and J by 3 bases, leaving 12 bases between them. The CDR3 has 15 amino acids. Germline assignment: CDR1 DFQATT and CDR2 SNEGSKA (reference sequence). The chain's CDR3 is CSARDPRAVGNTIYF. For the CDR3, the DNA is TGCAGTGCTAGAGATCCCCGGGCCGTTGGAAACACCATATATTTT.

The J gene is TRBJ2-2, the V gene TRBV6-2 or TRBV6-3; D perhaps matches TRBD1 (6 bases). V lost 0 bases and J lost 1, with 9 bases in between. From germline, CDR1 is MNHEY and CDR2 SVGEGT. CDR3 length equals 16 residues. CDR3 loop: CASSYSGARNTGELFF. The CDR3 region has the DNA TGTGCCAGCAGTTACTCGGGGGCAAGGAACACCGGGGAGCTGTTTTTT.

This clonotype appeared a few times. The V and J genes are TRBV7-9 and TRBJ2-1, with 9 bases matching TRBD1. V was clipped by 0 bases and J by 7 bases; unmatched bases: 13. Germline CDR1 SEHNR, CDR2 FQNEAQ (reference sequence). This CDR3 spans 18 amino acids. CDR3 loop: CASSLAGPGQGRRNEQFF. Here the CDR3 DNA reads TGTGCCAGCAGCTTAGCGGGGCCGGGACAGGGAAGGAGGAATGAGCAGTTCTTC.

The CDR3 DNA reads as TGTGCCAGCAGTCTCCTCGGATCGGGGTCGTACGAGCAGTACTTC. It codes for CASSLLGSGSYEQYF. The gene calls are TRBV27 and TRBJ2-7, with D maybe TRBD2 (5 bases). CDR1 and CDR2 from the germline V gene are MNHEY and SMNVEV (reference sequence). The ends were cut back, 5 bases at V and 4 bases at J, with 18 bases in the middle. The CDR3 is 15 residues long.

This clonotype was seen a handful of times. J is TRBJ2-5 and V is TRBV7-2, with TRBD1 matching over 10 bases. This CDR3 has 14 residues. The germline V gene has CDR1 SGHTA and CDR2 FQGNSA. The trim removed 2 bases at V and 4 bases at J, leaving 1 base unmatched. The CDR3 coding sequence is TGTGCCAGCAGCTTATGGACAGGGGGAGAGACCCAGTACTTC. It yields the protein CASSLWTGGETQYF.